This record looks at one TCR beta chain sequence and its context. No antigen is known for it. Base qualities are not at hand, and no much larger clone is one base apart. CDR3 length: 12 amino acids, cysteine to phenylalanine. The DNA shown is the 36-base CDR3, in frame from base 1. V and J are truncated by 4 bases and 4 bases respectively, leaving an intervening sequence of 6 bases. From a lookup of the germline V gene, CDR1 and CDR2 are SGHVS and FNYEAQ. The sample belongs to a study of technical replicates of blood from several donors (dated 2017 in TCRdb). The receptor library was made with the immunoSEQ multiplex PCR assay. TCRdb re-hosts the immuneACCESS table, in-frame sequences only. Its copies lack some clones; in the studies checked, an unresolved V gene accounts for under half of them, and the cause for the rest is not known. This sample is represented by tens of thousands of clones; 95% to 98% of them were singletons. The top ten constitute around 0.15% of the sample.

The sample taken for sequencing was T cells isolated from PBMCs. The V and J segments used are TRBV7-6 and TRBJ2-3; tentative D gene TRBD1, with 5 bases matching. This clonotype originated in a human donor in good health. In nucleotide form, the sequence is TGTGCCAGCAGCTGGGGCGCAGATACGCAGTATTTT. This sequence encodes CASSWGADTQYF.